One sample yielded the 31 T cell receptor beta chains listed below, sequenced in a study of cytomegalovirus exposure and HLA in healthy donors. The PCR was carried out with 60 Vbeta primers and 13 Jbeta primers. Produced via immunoSEQ multiplex PCR; TCRdb's table is partial and in-frame only. The sample records some 60,000 clones, about four fifths being singletons. Sequenced input: PBMCs. All receptors come from a woman in her forties in good health and CMV-seronegative.

The chain employs TRBV28 and TRBJ2-2; TRBD2 matches at 15 bases. This CDR3 has 16 residues. Trimming removed 5 bases from V and 6 bases from J; junction bases left unmatched: 4. In germline, CDR1 is MDHEN, CDR2 SYDVKM. For the CDR3, the DNA is TGTGCCAGCAGTCCGTGGACTAGCGGGGGGGCCGGGGAGCTGTTTTTT. It encodes CASSPWTSGGAGELFF.

This chain uses TRBV29-1 with TRBJ2-5, with TRBD1 matching over 7 bases. The tail of the sequence fits TRBJ2-7 better, so the J call may be wrong. There are 11 residues in the CDR3. The germline V gene encodes CDR1 SQVTM and CDR2 ANQGSEA. CDR3 sequence reads: CSVGTGDEQYF. CDR3 coding DNA: TGCAGCGTGGGTACAGGGGACGAGCAGTACTTC.

This clone occurred once. This rearrangement joins TRBV4-1 to TRBJ1-3; 8 nucleotides line up with TRBD1. Germline CDR1 is MGHRA and CDR2 is YSYEKL. The junction had 11 bases not matched to a gene; V was cut back by 2 bases and J by 2 bases. The CDR3 spans 18 residues. CDR3 nucleotides: TGCGCCAGCAGCCAAAATCCCCTACAGGGGGTCGCTGGAAACACCATATATTTT. Translating gives CASSQNPLQGVAGNTIYF.

The J gene is TRBJ2-3, the V gene TRBV11-3, with D tentatively TRBD2 (6 bases). The CDR3 spans 15 residues. Germline V CDR1 and CDR2: SGHNT, YENEEA. Trimming left V 5 bases short and J 0 bases short, with 12 bases between. The CDR3 DNA reads TGTGCCAGCAGCAAGGGGACTTCTAGCACAGATACGCAGTATTTT. It yields the protein CASSKGTSSTDTQYF. The whole variable domain, filled in from reference TRBV11-3 and TRBJ2-3, reads EAGVVQSPRYKIIEKKQPVAFWCNPISGHNTLYWYLQNLGQGPELLIRYENEEAVDDSQLPKDRFSAERLKGVDSTLKIQPAELGDSAVYLCASSKGTSSTDTQYFGPGTRLTVL.

This clone has only one observation. J is TRBJ2-5 and V is TRBV27, with 9 bases aligning to TRBD2. V gave up 6 bases and J gave up 3 bases; unmatched junction bases: 8. Germline CDR1 and CDR2: MNHEY and SMNVEV (reference sequence). The CDR3 covers 15 residues. Here the CDR3 reads CASSKGLASEETQYF. The CDR3 coding sequence is TGTGCCAGCAGCAAAGGACTAGCGTCAGAAGAGACCCAGTACTTC.

The chain joins TRBV18 to TRBJ1-1, with D maybe TRBD1 (6 bases). The V end lost 0 bases, the J end lost 0 bases, and 11 bases lay between the germline ends. CDR3 length: 16 residues. Germline values: CDR1 KGHSH, CDR2 LQKENI. CDR3 region: CASSPPSGALNTEAFF. CDR3 nucleotides: TGTGCCAGCTCACCACCGTCAGGGGCATTGAACACTGAAGCTTTCTTT.

The chain couples TRBV7-9 to TRBJ1-3, with 10 positions matching TRBD1. Trimming took 7 bases from V and 7 from J; bases not matched to a gene: 16. The CDR3 spans 17 residues. Germline V lookup: CDR1 SEHNR, CDR2 FQNEAQ (reference sequence). The CDR3 here is CASNPEGTGTGVNTIYF. CDR3 coding DNA: TGTGCCAGCAACCCTGAGGGGACCGGGACAGGGGTTAACACCATATATTTT.

The rearrangement joins TRBV5-5 to TRBJ1-1, with D possibly being TRBD1 (5 bases). Germline CDR1 SGHKS, CDR2 YYEKEE (reference sequence). The CDR3 contains 13 residues. Deletions cut 0 bases from V and 4 bases from J, with 7 bases between. In nucleotides, the CDR3 is TGTGCCAGCAGCTTGGTTCAGGGCACTGAAGCTTTCTTT. This encodes CASSLVQGTEAFF.

The chain employs TRBV11-2 and TRBJ2-7; D gene ambiguous. The germline V gene has CDR1 SGHAT and CDR2 FQNNGV. V was cut by 1 base and J by 3 bases, with 7 bases left in between. The CDR3 runs 13 residues. This CDR3 reads CASSLARYYEQYF. For the CDR3, the DNA is TGTGCCAGCAGCTTAGCCCGGTACTACGAGCAGTACTTC.

In its sample, this clone was seen once. V gene TRBV4-3 combines with J gene TRBJ2-1, with 7 positions matching TRBD1. This CDR3 has 16 amino acids. Germline V gives CDR1 LGHNA, CDR2 YSLEER. V lost 1 base and J lost 8; bases outside the gene matches: 11. In nucleotides, the CDR3 is TGCGCCAGCAGCCAAGGTTATGCACAGGGGAGCGATGAGCAGTTCTTC. Amino acids: CASSQGYAQGSDEQFF.

This rearrangement joins TRBV6-6 to TRBJ1-1; D gene ambiguous. The CDR3 is 12 residues long. Germline values: CDR1 MNHNY, CDR2 SVGAGI (reference sequence). Trimming took 6 bases from V and 8 from J, leaving 13 bases between them. The CDR3 spells CASSPEVGEAFF. CDR3 in DNA: TGTGCCAGCAGCCCGGAAGTGGGCGAAGCTTTCTTT.

The rearrangement uses TRBV27 and TRBJ1-3, with TRBD1 as a possible D gene (5 bases). Germline loops: CDR1 MNHEY, CDR2 SMNVEV (reference sequence). The CDR3 is 14 amino acids. V gave up 5 bases and J gave up 4 bases, with 12 bases separating them. The CDR3 bases are TGTGCCAGCAGTGGCGGGACGCCCGGAAACACCATATATTTT. It translates to CASSGGTPGNTIYF.

This chain joins TRBV28 and TRBJ2-7; D is perhaps TRBD1 (5 bases). CDR1 and CDR2 (germline): MDHEN, SYDVKM. Trimming shortened V by 5 bases and J by 1 base, and 12 bases separated the two germline ends. The CDR3 is 14 residues long. CDR3 protein: CASSNPDMSYEQYF. The CDR3 DNA reads TGTGCCAGCAGTAACCCGGACATGTCCTACGAGCAGTACTTC.

In this sample, this clone turned up once. The chain employs TRBV19 and TRBJ2-1; 10 nucleotides align to TRBD2. CDR1 is LNHDA, CDR2 SQIVND, per germline (reference sequence). The CDR3 consists of 14 residues. The V gene end was trimmed by 7 bases and the J gene end by 8 bases; junction bases not matched to a gene: 8. The CDR3 DNA reads as TGTGCCAGTACAGCGGGAGGGCCCAGGGATGAGCAGTTCTTC. Translating it yields CASTAGGPRDEQFF.

The chain carries TRBV14 and TRBJ1-1; the match to TRBD1 covers 9 bases. The CDR3 covers 18 residues. Germline CDR1 reads SGHDN; CDR2 reads FVKESK. The V gene end was trimmed by 2 bases and the J gene end by 7 bases; junction bases not matched to a gene: 17. Here the CDR3 DNA reads TGTGCCAGCAGCCAACTAGCAATCCCCCTGGAGGGACAGGGTGAAGCTTTCTTT. It is translated as CASSQLAIPLEGQGEAFF.

The rearrangement links TRBV9 to TRBJ2-7, with D possibly TRBD2 on 5 matching bases. The CDR3 is made up of 14 amino acids. Germline V gene data show CDR1 as SGDLS and CDR2 as YYNGEE. V lost 4 bases and J lost 6, with 17 bases in between. The CDR3 here is CASSTKRTRGEQYF. The CDR3 DNA reads TGTGCCAGCAGCACCAAACGGACCCGGGGCGAGCAGTACTTC. Drawing the rest from reference TRBV9 and TRBJ2-7, the complete variable domain is DSGVTQTPKHLITATGQRVTLRCSPRSGDLSVYWYQQSLDQGLQFLIQYYNGEERAKGNILERFSAQQFPDLHSELNLSSLELGDSALYFCASSTKRTRGEQYFGPGTRLTVT.

This chain links TRBV14 with TRBJ2-7; TRBD1 aligns across 12 bases. The CDR3 totals 15 residues. Germline V gene lookup returns CDR1 SGHDN and CDR2 FVKESK. V trimming: 6 bases; J trimming: 7 bases; junction bases outside the gene matches: 10. The CDR3 region is CASRTSGTGGGEQYF. The DNA of the CDR3 is TGTGCCAGCAGAACGAGCGGGACAGGGGGCGGAGAGCAGTACTTC.

This clone was seen only a few times. This chain connects TRBV11-1 to TRBJ2-2; no clear D gene. Germline lookup yields CDR1 SGHAT and CDR2 FQDESV (reference sequence). CDR3 size: 14 residues. V lost 4 bases and J lost 3, with 9 bases in between. CDR3 protein: CASSSETYTGELFF. CDR3 coding DNA: TGTGCCAGCAGCTCCGAAACTTACACCGGGGAGCTGTTTTTT.

The chain has TRBV28 and TRBJ1-3; a weak D match, TRBD1 (6 bases). Trimming shortened V by 1 base and J by 2 bases, and 9 bases separated the two germline ends. Germline V CDR1 and CDR2: MDHEN, SYDVKM. The CDR3 is 15 residues long. In DNA form, the CDR3 reads TGTGCCAGCAGTTTATTGGGACACGCTGGAAACACCATATATTTT. Protein product: CASSLLGHAGNTIYF.

The CDR3 coding sequence is TGCAGTGGTACCACGCACGGCGAGCAGTACTTC. As protein: CSGTTHGEQYF. This chain connects TRBV29-1 to TRBJ2-7; D gene uncertain. The CDR3 runs 11 residues. Germline loops: CDR1 SQVTM, CDR2 ANQGSEA.

The chain employs TRBV4-2 and TRBJ2-1; 8 positions match TRBD2. CDR1 LGHNA and CDR2 YNFKEQ come from the germline V gene. V trimming: 1 base; J trimming: 4 bases; junction bases outside the gene matches: 6. The CDR3 sequence is 16 residues long. CDR3 nucleotide sequence: TGTGCCAGCAGCCAAGTAAGCGGGGGAACTTACAATGAGCAGTTCTTC. Translating gives CASSQVSGGTYNEQFF.

The chain employs TRBV5-1 and TRBJ1-1; 8 bases fit TRBD1. Trimming took 3 bases from V and 3 from J; bases not matched to a gene: 4. This CDR3 has 14 amino acids. Per germline, CDR1 SGHRS and CDR2 YFSETQ. The CDR3 DNA follows: TGCGCCAGCAGCTCCGGGACAGGCCACACTGAAGCTTTCTTT. Translated, it gives CASSSGTGHTEAFF. Looking up the rest from reference TRBV5-1 and TRBJ1-1 gives the full variable domain: KAGVTQTPRYLIKTRGQQVTLSCSPISGHRSVSWYQQTPGQGLQFLFEYFSETQRNKGNFPGRFSGRQFSNSRSEMNVSTLELGDSALYLCASSSGTGHTEAFFGQGTRLTVV.

The gene calls are TRBV7-6 and TRBJ2-7; 9 bases match TRBD1. Trimming at V came to 5 bases and at J to 1 base, leaving 6 bases not matched to a gene. Germline V gene lookup returns CDR1 SGHVS and CDR2 FNYEAQ. This CDR3 has 15 residues. For the CDR3, the DNA is TGTGCCAGCAGCCCGACAGGGGGACAGTCCTACGAGCAGTACTTC. This encodes CASSPTGGQSYEQYF. The variable domain in full, with the rest retrieved from reference TRBV7-6 and TRBJ2-7, is GAGVSQSPRYKVTKRGQDVALRCDPISGHVSLYWYRQALGQGPEFLTYFNYEAQQDKSGLPNDRFSAERPEGSISTLTIQRTEQRDSAMYRCASSPTGGQSYEQYFGPGTRLTVT.

The rearrangement links TRBV27 to TRBJ1-5, with 12 bases matching TRBD1. CDR3 length: 14 amino acids. CDR1 is MNHEY, CDR2 SMNVEV, per germline (reference sequence). V shed 6 bases and J 6 bases; nucleotides not matched to a gene: 3. The CDR3 bases are TGTGCCAGCAGGCCGGGACAGGGGGCTCAGCCCCAGCATTTT. This gives the protein CASRPGQGAQPQHF.

The chain joins TRBV5-4 to TRBJ2-1; the match to TRBD2 covers 11 bases. J lost 0 bases, V lost 4 bases, and 6 bases had no gene match. In germline, CDR1 is SGHNT, CDR2 YYREEE (reference sequence). The CDR3 sequence is 17 residues long. The CDR3: CASSLRTSGHSYNEQFF. DNA for the CDR3: TGTGCCAGCAGCCTAAGGACTAGCGGGCACTCCTACAATGAGCAGTTCTTC. The whole variable domain, filled in from reference TRBV5-4 and TRBJ2-1, reads ETGVTQSPTHLIKTRGQQVTLRCSSQSGHNTVSWYQQALGQGPQFIFQYYREEENGRGNFPPRFSGLQFPNYSSELNVNALELDDSALYLCASSLRTSGHSYNEQFFGPGTRLTVL.

The chain joins TRBV7-5 to TRBJ2-2; the table assigns TRBD2, which was not confirmed against the DNA. TRBV7-5 is listed as a pseudogene. The CDR3 runs to 15 residues. CDR3 coding DNA: TGTGCCAGAAGCTTACCCTCCGAGGGCGCCGGGGAGCTGTTTTTT. Translated: CARSLPSEGAGELFF.

This clone was detected only once. The chain joins TRBV18 to TRBJ2-7; 9 bases fit TRBD1. The CDR3 totals 14 residues. CDR1 is KGHSH and CDR2 is LQKENI in the germline V gene. The trim removed 5 bases at V and 6 bases at J, leaving 8 bases unmatched. CDR3 DNA: TGTGCCAGCTCAATTCGGACAGGGGATGGCGAGCAGTACTTC. Translation: CASSIRTGDGEQYF.

This sequence joins TRBV1 and TRBJ2-3; TRBD2 was called by the table and not checked on the DNA. TRBV1 is classified as a pseudogene. The CDR3 covers 16 residues. The DNA of the CDR3 is TGCACCAGCAGCCAAGATTGCACTAGCGGGAGTGATACGCAGTATTTT. This sequence encodes CTSSQDCTSGSDTQYF.

This clone was counted a few times. The rearrangement links TRBV27 to TRBJ2-5, with a possible D match to TRBD2 (6 bases). The germline V gene encodes CDR1 MNHEY and CDR2 SMNVEV (reference sequence). Between the trimmed V and J ends, which lost 5 bases and 5 bases, there was a span of 9 bases. The CDR3 consists of 12 residues. The CDR3 sequence: CASSGGPETQYF. CDR3 nucleotides: TGTGCCAGCAGTGGAGGGCCGGAGACCCAGTACTTC.

The chain combines TRBV5-1 with TRBJ2-2; 7 bases align to TRBD1. The CDR3 loop spans 16 amino acids. Trimming took 4 bases from V and 3 from J; bases not matched to a gene: 9. Looked up from germline, CDR1 is SGHRS and CDR2 is YFSETQ. The CDR3 DNA follows: TGCGCCAGCAGCCCTCAACAGGGGTGGGACACCGGGGAGCTGTTTTTT. Protein product: CASSPQQGWDTGELFF.

The rearrangement uses TRBV9 and TRBJ2-1; 9 positions match TRBD2. Looked up from germline, CDR1 is SGDLS and CDR2 is YYNGEE. The CDR3 runs 16 residues. V trimming: 7 bases; J trimming: 8 bases; junction bases outside the gene matches: 16. The CDR3 reads CASADGAGGPKDEQFF. The CDR3 bases are TGTGCCAGCGCGGATGGGGCGGGAGGGCCCAAGGATGAGCAGTTCTTC.